This record looks at one TCR beta chain sequence and its context. This entry is derived from a study of cytomegalovirus exposure and HLA in healthy donors. This CDR3 is 19 amino acids long. J was trimmed by 1 base and V by 0 bases; bases with no gene match: 6. TCRdb keeps only in-frame clones here, not all; method: immunoSEQ multiplex PCR. The data show approximately 120,000 clones, about 96% seen once. What was sequenced was PBMCs. The clonotype originates from a man aged 18 to 35 in good health and CMV-seronegative. V usage is TRBV5-3 and J usage is TRBJ2-1; 14 positions agree with TRBD2. TRBV5-3 is annotated as an ORF whose role is uncertain. CDR3 nucleotides: TGTGCCAGAAGCTTGGTGGGACTAGCGGGAGATTGGTCCTACAATGAGCAGTTCTTC. Translating gives CARSLVGLAGDWSYNEQFF.